This T cell receptor beta chain appears in the sequencing data of a study of blood T cell repertoires in COVID-19. The overall study: Spain, Italy and the United States supplied samples that represented acute and convalescent COVID-19. Sources were T cells, B-cell-depleted T cells, or PBMCs; the material itself was cDNA or gDNA.

Measured with immunoSEQ multiplex PCR; TCRdb has only the in-frame clones, and not every one. The table has roughly 120,000 clones, roughly 87% seen once; the top ten hold about 7.7%. Germline CDR1 and CDR2: SGHVS and FNYEAQ. The junction had 6 bases not matched to a gene; V was cut back by 1 base and J by 3 bases. There are 15 residues in the CDR3. The chain recombines TRBV7-6 with TRBJ2-7; 7 bases line up with TRBD2. The sequence was obtained from a human donor in a cohort sampled during active COVID-19. Sequencing input: peripheral blood. The CDR3 region has the DNA TGTGCCAGCAGCTTAGGGAGTACGGGGGGCTACGAGCAGTACTTC. Protein sequence: CASSLGSTGGYEQYF.